This TCR beta chain comes out of a study of blood T cell repertoires in COVID-19. Study-wide context: The origin of the acute and convalescent COVID-19 samples was the United States, Italy and Spain. T cells, B-cell-depleted T cells, or PBMCs provided the cDNA or gDNA that served as material.

Produced via immunoSEQ multiplex PCR; TCRdb's table is partial and in-frame only. This sample carries 46,000 or so clones, over 85% of them seen once, and the ten largest clones take roughly 20%. V was cut by 2 bases and J by 6 bases, with 11 bases left in between. This CDR3 contains 14 residues. The germline gives CDR1 MNHEY, CDR2 SVGEGT. The sample comprised peripheral blood. The receptor's source is a man between 65 and 85 years old with active COVID-19. The rearrangement uses TRBV6-2 or TRBV6-3 and TRBJ2-1; possible D gene TRBD2, 6 bases. CDR3 sequence (DNA): TGTGCCAGCAGTTACAGACTAGTCCCCAATGAGCAGTTCTTC. Translating it yields CASSYRLVPNEQFF.